These T cell receptor beta chains were read from a single sample in a study of T cells in Graves' hyperthyroidism and ophthalmopathy. TCRdb processed the multiplex PCR reads anew with MiXCR; each CDR3 protein has one entry. Of some 510,000 distinct CDR3 sequences detected, about half appear once; the ten largest clones hold about 7.8%. The specimen sequenced was peripheral blood or thyroid tissue (not recorded which). The receptors shown here come from a woman between 18 and 30 years old with Graves' hyperthyroidism. The CDR3 runs from the conserved cysteine through the conserved F or W. D genes are given only for firm matches. Only part of the rows carry a size: once, few, many, or a class if the clone is expanded.

>.|TRBV7-9|TRBJ2-5|13|many
CASRPDGEETQYF
TGTGCCAGCAGACCCGACGGAGAAGAGACCCAGTACTTC
>.|TRBV24-1|TRBJ2-2|13|.
CATREANTGELFF
TGTGCCACAAGAGAAGCAAACACCGGGGAGCTGTTTTTT
>.|TRBV5-1|TRBJ2-7|14|.
CASSQELGFYEQYF
TGCGCCAGCAGCCAAGAATTGGGATTTTACGAGCAGTACTTC
>.|TRBV5-8|TRBJ2-6|16|few
CASSLKTGRGANVLTF
TGTGCCAGCAGCCTGAAAACAGGGAGAGGGGCCAACGTCCTGACTTTC
>.|TRBV7-2|TRBJ2-5|13|many
CASSLLGLETQYF
TGTGCCAGCAGCTTACTAGGCTTAGAGACCCAGTACTTC
>.|TRBV7-2|TRBJ1-2|12|once
CAGSFISTGYTF
TGTGCCGGCAGCTTTATATCTACAGGCTACACCTTC
>.|TRBV2|TRBJ1-5|15|.
CASSASRPGNQPQHF
TGTGCCAGCAGCGCCAGCAGACCGGGGAATCAGCCCCAGCATTTT
>TRBD2|TRBV7-2|TRBJ2-7|12|.
CASSLRGTSGSF
TGTGCCAGCAGCCTAAGGGGGACTAGCGGGAGCTTC
>TRBD2|TRBV2|TRBJ2-5|15|once
CASSGRGGLIETQYF
TGTGCCAGCAGTGGCCGGGGGGGGCTGATAGAGACCCAGTACTTC
>.|TRBV7-4|TRBJ2-7|13|.
CASSEGSGFEQYF
TGTGCCAGCAGTGAAGGGAGCGGCTTCGAGCAGTACTTC
>.|TRBV19|TRBJ1-1|13|.
CASSIFGNTEAFF
TGTGCCAGTAGTATATTCGGTAACACTGAAGCTTTCTTT
>.|TRBV7-9|TRBJ1-2|13|few
CAWSEGGDYGYTF
TGTGCCTGGAGCGAGGGGGGGGACTATGGCTACACCTTC
>.|TRBV29-1|TRBJ2-3|14|.
CSETVREVSDTQYF
TGCAGCGAGACCGTCAGGGAGGTTTCAGATACGCAGTATTTT
>.|TRBV12-3/TRBV12-4|TRBJ1-4|13|few
CASRGQGSEKLFF
TGTGCCAGCAGAGGCCAGGGCAGCGAAAAACTGTTTTTT
>.|TRBV2|TRBJ1-5|14|.
CASSFFMVSQPQHF
TGTGCCAGCAGTTTTTTCATGGTCTCTCAGCCCCAGCATTTT
>.|TRBV9|TRBJ1-4|14|few
CASSGSTTNEKLFF
TGTGCCAGCAGCGGGTCCACAACTAATGAAAAACTGTTTTTT
>TRBD1|TRBV12-3/TRBV12-4|TRBJ1-6|16|few
CASTLIRGTANSPLHF
TGTGCCAGCACCTTAATTCGGGGGACAGCGAATTCACCCCTCCACTTT
>TRBD1|TRBV7-9|TRBJ2-7|14|many
CASSTDRGDYEQYF
TGTGCCAGCAGCACCGACAGGGGGGACTACGAGCAGTACTTC
>.|TRBV2|TRBJ1-5|16|many
CASSLEASGTNQPQHF
TGTGCCAGCAGCCTTGAGGCCTCGGGGACAAATCAGCCCCAGCATTTT
>TRBD1|TRBV29-1|TRBJ1-2|18|many
CSAHVTRDRGRTNYGYTF
TGCAGCGCGCACGTAACACGGGACAGGGGACGAACTAACTATGGCTACACCTTC
>.|TRBV20-1|TRBJ2-6|14|.
CSALPGAGANVLTF
TGCAGTGCGCTCCCGGGGGCTGGGGCCAACGTCCTGACTTTC
>TRBD1|TRBV24-1|TRBJ1-5|16|many
CATSGTDVGGVQPQHF
TGTGCCACCAGTGGCACCGACGTAGGGGGCGTTCAGCCCCAGCATTTT